This T cell receptor (beta chain) was recorded in a study of cytomegalovirus exposure and HLA in healthy donors. Using immunoSEQ multiplex PCR, the repertoire was profiled, and TCRdb retains in-frame clones only, with some absent. The sample lists some 49,000 clones; roughly nine tenths were seen once. The CDR3 consists of 18 residues. Germline V lookup: CDR1 LGHNA, CDR2 YNFKEQ. With 5 bases clipped from V and 1 base from J, the junction kept 15 bases outside the gene matches. As for this clone: As yet, its antigen is unknown.

General study points: Most sequenced TCRs were rare (though some public TCRs occurred in many donors). A few chains linked to CMV were shown in vitro to be specific for CMV antigens. About 180 TCR beta chains were listed as cytomegalovirus-associated.

The donors formed part of the 120-subject validation cohort, distinct from the approximately 640-subject first cohort. Sequenced sample: PBMCs. This receptor was taken from a man between 18 and 35 years old in good health and CMV-seronegative. This sequence joins TRBV4-2 and TRBJ2-7, with 9 nucleotides matching TRBD1. Here the CDR3 DNA reads TGTGCCAGCAGCTCTCTATCCGGCGGACAGGGGATTTCCTACGAGCAGTACTTC. Encoded protein: CASSSLSGGQGISYEQYF.